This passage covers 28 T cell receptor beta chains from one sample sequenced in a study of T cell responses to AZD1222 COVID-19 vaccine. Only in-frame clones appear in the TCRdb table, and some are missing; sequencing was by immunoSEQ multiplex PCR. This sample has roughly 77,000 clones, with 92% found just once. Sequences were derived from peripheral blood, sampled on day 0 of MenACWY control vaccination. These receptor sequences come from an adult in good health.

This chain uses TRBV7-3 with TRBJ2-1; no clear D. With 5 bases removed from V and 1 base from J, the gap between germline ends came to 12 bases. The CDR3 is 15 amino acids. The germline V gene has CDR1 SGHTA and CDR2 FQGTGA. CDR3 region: CASSPQVASYNEQFF. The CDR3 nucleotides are TGTGCCAGCAGCCCGCAGGTGGCGTCCTACAATGAGCAGTTCTTC.

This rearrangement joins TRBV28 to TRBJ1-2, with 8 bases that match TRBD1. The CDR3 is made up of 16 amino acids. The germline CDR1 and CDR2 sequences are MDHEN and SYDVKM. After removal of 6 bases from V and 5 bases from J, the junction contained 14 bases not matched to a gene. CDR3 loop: CASRKGRDRRKYGYTF. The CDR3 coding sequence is TGTGCCAGCAGAAAAGGGAGGGACAGGAGGAAATATGGCTACACCTTC.

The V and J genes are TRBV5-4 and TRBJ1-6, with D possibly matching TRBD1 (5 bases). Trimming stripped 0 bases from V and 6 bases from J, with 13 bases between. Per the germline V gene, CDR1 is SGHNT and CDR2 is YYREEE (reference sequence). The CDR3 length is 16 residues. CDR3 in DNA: TGTGCCAGCAGCTTGGGGGGGGGACGTAGTAATTCACCCCTCCACTTT. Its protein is CASSLGGGRSNSPLHF.

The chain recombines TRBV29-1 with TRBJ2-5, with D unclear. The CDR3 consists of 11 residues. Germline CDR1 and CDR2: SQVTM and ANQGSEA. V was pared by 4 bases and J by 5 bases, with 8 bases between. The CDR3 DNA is TGCAGCGTTGGGGAAGGGGAGACCCAGTACTTC. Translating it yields CSVGEGETQYF.

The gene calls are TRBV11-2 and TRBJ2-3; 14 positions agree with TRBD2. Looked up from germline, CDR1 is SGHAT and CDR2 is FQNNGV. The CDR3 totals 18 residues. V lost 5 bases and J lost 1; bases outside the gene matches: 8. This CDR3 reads CASSLRGGLAGGTDTQYF. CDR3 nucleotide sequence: TGTGCCAGCAGCCTACGTGGGGGACTAGCGGGGGGCACAGATACGCAGTATTTT.

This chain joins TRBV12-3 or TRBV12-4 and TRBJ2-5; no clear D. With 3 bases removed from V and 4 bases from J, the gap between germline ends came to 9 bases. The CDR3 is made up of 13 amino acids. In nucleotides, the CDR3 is TGTGCCAGCAGTTTCGCCGACCGAGAGACCCAGTACTTC. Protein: CASSFADRETQYF.

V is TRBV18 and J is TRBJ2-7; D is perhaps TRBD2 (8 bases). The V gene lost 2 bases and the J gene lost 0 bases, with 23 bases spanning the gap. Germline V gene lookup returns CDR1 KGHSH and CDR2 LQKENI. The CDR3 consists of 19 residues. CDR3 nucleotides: TGTGCCAGCTCACCAAGTCCACAGGGGACTAGTTCTTTCTCCTACGAGCAGTACTTC. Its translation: CASSPSPQGTSSFSYEQYF. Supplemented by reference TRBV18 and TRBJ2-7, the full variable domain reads NAGVMQNPRHLVRRRGQEARLRCSPMKGHSHVYWYRQLPEEGLKFMVYLQKENIIDESGMPKERFSAEFPKEGPSILRIQQVVRGDSAAYFCASSPSPQGTSSFSYEQYFGPGTRLTVT.

The CDR3 DNA is TGTGCCAGCAGCCAAAGGACAGGGGAAGCTTTCTTT. It translates to CASSQRTGEAFF. The chain recombines TRBV7-9 with TRBJ1-1, with 8 bases lining up with TRBD1. This CDR3 spans 12 amino acids. The V segment lost 5 bases and the J segment 8 bases; nucleotides outside the gene matches: 4. CDR1 is SEHNR, CDR2 FQNEAQ, per germline (reference sequence). The whole variable domain, filled in from reference TRBV7-9 and TRBJ1-1, reads DTGVSQNPRHKITKRGQNVTFRCDPISEHNRLYWYRQTLGQGPEFLTYFQNEAQLEKSRLLSDRFSAERPKGSFSTLEIQRTEQGDSAMYLCASSQRTGEAFFGQGTRLTVV.

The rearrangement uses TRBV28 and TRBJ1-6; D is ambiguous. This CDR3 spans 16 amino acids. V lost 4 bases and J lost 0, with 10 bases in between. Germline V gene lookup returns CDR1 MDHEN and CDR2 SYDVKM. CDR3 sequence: CASSYPRGSYNSPLHF. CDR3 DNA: TGTGCCAGCAGTTACCCCCGAGGCTCCTATAATTCACCCCTCCACTTT. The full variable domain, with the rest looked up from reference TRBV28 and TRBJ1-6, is DVKVTQSSRYLVKRTGEKVFLECVQDMDHENMFWYRQDPGLGLRLIYFSYDVKMKEKGDIPEGYSVSREKKERFSLILESASTNQTSMYLCASSYPRGSYNSPLHFGNGTRLTVT.

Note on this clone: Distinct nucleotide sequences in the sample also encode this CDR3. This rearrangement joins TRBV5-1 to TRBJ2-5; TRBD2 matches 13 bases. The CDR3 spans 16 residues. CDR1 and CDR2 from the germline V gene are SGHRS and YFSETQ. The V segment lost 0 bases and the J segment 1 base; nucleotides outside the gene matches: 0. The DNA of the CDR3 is TGCGCCAGCAGCTTGGGACTAGCGGGGGGCCAAGAGACCCAGTACTTC. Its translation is CASSLGLAGGQETQYF.

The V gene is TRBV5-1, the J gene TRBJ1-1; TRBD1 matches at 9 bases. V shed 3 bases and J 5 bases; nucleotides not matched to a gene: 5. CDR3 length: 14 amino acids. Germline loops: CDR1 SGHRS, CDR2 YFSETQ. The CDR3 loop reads CASSSGQGWTEAFF. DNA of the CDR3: TGCGCCAGCAGCTCCGGACAGGGGTGGACTGAAGCTTTCTTT. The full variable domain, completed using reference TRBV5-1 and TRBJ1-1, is KAGVTQTPRYLIKTRGQQVTLSCSPISGHRSVSWYQQTPGQGLQFLFEYFSETQRNKGNFPGRFSGRQFSNSRSEMNVSTLELGDSALYLCASSSGQGWTEAFFGQGTRLTVV.

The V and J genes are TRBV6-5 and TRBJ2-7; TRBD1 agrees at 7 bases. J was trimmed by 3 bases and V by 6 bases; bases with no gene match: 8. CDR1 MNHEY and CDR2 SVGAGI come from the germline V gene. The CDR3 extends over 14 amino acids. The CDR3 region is CASRVTGLGYEQYF. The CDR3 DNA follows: TGTGCCAGCAGGGTGACAGGGTTAGGCTACGAGCAGTACTTC.

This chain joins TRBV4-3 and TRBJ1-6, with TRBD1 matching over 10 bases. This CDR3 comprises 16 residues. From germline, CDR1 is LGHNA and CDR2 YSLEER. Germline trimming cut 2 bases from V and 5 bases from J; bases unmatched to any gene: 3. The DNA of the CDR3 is TGCGCCAGCAGCCAAACCGGGACAGGGGATAATTCACCCCTCCACTTT. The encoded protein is CASSQTGTGDNSPLHF.

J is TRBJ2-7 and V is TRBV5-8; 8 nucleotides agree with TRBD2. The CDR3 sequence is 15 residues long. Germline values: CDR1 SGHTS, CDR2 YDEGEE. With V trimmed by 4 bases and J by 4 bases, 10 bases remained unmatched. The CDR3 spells CASSKRERGFYEQYF. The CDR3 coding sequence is TGTGCCAGCAGCAAGCGGGAGAGGGGATTTTACGAGCAGTACTTC.

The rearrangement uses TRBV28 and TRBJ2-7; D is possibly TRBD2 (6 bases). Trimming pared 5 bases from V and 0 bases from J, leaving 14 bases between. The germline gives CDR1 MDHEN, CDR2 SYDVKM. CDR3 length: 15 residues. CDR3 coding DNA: TGTGCCAGCAGTGATGCTAGCGCCAACTCCTACGAGCAGTACTTC. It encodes CASSDASANSYEQYF.

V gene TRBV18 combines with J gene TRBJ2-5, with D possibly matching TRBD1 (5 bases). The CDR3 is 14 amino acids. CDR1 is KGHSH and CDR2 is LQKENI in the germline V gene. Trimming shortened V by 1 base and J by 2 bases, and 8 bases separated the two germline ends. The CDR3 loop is CASSPRGTQETQYF. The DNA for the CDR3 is TGTGCCAGCTCACCACGGGGCACACAAGAGACCCAGTACTTC.

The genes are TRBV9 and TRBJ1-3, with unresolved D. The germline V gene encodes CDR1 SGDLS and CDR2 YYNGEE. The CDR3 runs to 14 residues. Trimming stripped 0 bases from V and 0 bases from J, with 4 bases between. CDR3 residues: CASSVATSGNTIYF. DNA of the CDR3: TGTGCCAGCAGCGTAGCTACCTCTGGAAACACCATATATTTT.

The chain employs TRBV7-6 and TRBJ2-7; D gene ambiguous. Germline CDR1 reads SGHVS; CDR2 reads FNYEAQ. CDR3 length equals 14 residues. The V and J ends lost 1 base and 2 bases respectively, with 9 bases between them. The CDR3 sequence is CASSLDPFTYEQYF. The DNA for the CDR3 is TGTGCCAGCAGCTTAGACCCCTTTACCTACGAGCAGTACTTC.

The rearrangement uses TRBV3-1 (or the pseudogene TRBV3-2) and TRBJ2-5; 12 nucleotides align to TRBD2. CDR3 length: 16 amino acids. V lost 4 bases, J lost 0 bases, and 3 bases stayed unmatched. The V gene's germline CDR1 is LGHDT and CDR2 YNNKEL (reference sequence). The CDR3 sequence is CASSRGLAGYQETQYF. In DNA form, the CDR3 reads TGTGCCAGCAGCCGCGGACTAGCGGGGTACCAAGAGACCCAGTACTTC.

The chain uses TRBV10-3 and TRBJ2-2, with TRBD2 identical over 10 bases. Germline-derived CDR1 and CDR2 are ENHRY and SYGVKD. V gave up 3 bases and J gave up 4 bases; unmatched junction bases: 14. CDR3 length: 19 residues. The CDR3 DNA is TGTGCCATCAGTGATTTACTTTCTAGCGGGAGTGAGGGCACCGGGGAGCTGTTTTTT. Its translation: CAISDLLSSGSEGTGELFF.

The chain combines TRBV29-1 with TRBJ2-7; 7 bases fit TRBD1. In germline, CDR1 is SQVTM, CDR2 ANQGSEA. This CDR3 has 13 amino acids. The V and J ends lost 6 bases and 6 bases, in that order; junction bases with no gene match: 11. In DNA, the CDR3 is TGCAGCGTGACCCGGGACAGCTGGGGCGAGCAGTACTTC. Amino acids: CSVTRDSWGEQYF.

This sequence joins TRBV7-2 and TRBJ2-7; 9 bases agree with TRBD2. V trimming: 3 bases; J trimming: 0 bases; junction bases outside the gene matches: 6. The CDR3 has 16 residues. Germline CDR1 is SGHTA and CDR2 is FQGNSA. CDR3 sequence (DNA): TGTGCCAGCAGCTTGTTAGCGGGGGCGTCCTCCTACGAGCAGTACTTC. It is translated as CASSLLAGASSYEQYF.

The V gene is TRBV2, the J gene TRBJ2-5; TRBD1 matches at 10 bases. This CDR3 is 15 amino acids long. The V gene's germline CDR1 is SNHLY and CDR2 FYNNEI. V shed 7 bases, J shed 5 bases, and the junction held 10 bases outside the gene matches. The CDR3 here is CASIAGTGARETQYF. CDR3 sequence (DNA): TGTGCCAGCATTGCCGGGACAGGGGCCCGGGAGACCCAGTACTTC. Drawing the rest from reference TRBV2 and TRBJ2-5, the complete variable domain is EPEVTQTPSHQVTQMGQEVILRCVPISNHLYFYWYRQILGQKVEFLVSFYNNEISEKSEIFDDQFSVERPDGSNFTLKIRSTKLEDSAMYFCASIAGTGARETQYFGPGTRLLVL.

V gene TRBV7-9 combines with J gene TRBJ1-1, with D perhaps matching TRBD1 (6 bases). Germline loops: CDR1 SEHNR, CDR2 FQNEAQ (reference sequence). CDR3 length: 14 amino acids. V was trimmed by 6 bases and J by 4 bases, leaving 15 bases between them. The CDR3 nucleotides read TGTGCCAGCAGTAGGGACAAGGGGGGCACTGAAGCTTTCTTT. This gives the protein CASSRDKGGTEAFF.

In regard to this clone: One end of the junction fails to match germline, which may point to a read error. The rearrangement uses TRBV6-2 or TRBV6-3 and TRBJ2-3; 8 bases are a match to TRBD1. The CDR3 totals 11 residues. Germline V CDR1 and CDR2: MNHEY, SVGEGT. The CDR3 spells CASSLEPGGLF. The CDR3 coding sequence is TGTGCCAGCAGTCTAGAGCCAGGGGGCCTCTTT.

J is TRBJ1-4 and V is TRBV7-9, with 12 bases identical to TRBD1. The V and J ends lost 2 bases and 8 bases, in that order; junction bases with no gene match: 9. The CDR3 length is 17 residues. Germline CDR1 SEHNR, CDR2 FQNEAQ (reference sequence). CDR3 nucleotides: TGTGCCAGCAGCTTACCGGGACAGGGGGCGCGGCTGGAAAAACTGTTTTTT. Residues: CASSLPGQGARLEKLFF.

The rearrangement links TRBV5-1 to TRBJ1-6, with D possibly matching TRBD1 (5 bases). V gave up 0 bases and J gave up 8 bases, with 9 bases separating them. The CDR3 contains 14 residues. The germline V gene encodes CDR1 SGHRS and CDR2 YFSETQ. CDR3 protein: CASSLGDWDSPLHF. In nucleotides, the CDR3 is TGCGCCAGCAGCTTGGGGGACTGGGATTCACCCCTCCACTTT.

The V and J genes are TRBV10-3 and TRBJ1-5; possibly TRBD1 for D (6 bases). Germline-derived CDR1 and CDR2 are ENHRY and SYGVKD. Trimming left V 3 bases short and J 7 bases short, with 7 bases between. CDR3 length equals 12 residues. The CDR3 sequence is CAISEGGQPQHF. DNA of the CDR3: TGTGCCATCAGTGAAGGGGGGCAGCCCCAGCATTTT.